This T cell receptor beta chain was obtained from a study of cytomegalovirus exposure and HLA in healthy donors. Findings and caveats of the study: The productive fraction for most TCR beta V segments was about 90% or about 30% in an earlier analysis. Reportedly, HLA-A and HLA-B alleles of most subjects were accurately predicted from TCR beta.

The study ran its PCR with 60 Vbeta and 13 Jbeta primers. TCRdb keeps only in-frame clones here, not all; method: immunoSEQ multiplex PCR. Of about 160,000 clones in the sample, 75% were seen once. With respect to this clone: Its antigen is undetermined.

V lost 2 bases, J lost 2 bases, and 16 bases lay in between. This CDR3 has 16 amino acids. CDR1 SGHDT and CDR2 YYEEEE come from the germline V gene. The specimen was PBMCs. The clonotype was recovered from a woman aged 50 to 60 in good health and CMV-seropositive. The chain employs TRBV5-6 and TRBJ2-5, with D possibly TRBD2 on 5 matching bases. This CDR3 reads CASSFAAREKQETQYF. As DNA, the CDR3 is TGTGCCAGCAGCTTCGCGGCTAGGGAGAAACAAGAGACCCAGTACTTC.